The rows below give T cell receptor beta chains drawn from one sample of a study of T cells after yellow fever vaccination. TCRdb ran MiXCR on the 5' RACE reads and lists one entry per CDR3 protein. The sample yields roughly 350,000 distinct CDR3 sequences, about 4% seen once. Source: PBMCs, taken 5 days after the yellow fever booster vaccination. Source of these receptors: a man in his late teens or twenties who received the YFV17D yellow fever vaccine. Each CDR3 is given without its conserved first and last residue. Each record gives: clone size, V gene, J gene, CDR3 protein. A clone size is listed for some rows: how often the clone was seen (once, few, many), or a class if it is expanded.

>many|TRBV7-2|TRBJ1-4
ASSRREGGEKLF
>many|TRBV20-1|TRBJ2-3
SAPRGGAVTDTQY
>NA|TRBV12-3/TRBV12-4|TRBJ1-2
ASSFAGQGARRFGYT
>few|TRBV20-1|TRBJ2-3
SATRDRDGTDTQY
>NA|TRBV9|TRBJ1-1
ASSDSSNTEAF
>many|TRBV6-5|TRBJ2-7
ASSTARYEQY
>many|TRBV29-1|TRBJ2-3
SVEAVQGADTQY
>many|TRBV5-1|TRBJ1-2
ASSLRQGDGYT
>NA|TRBV7-2|TRBJ2-5
ASSLAAGIQETQY
>NA|TRBV11-3|TRBJ2-3
ASSPGLPDTQY
>NA|TRBV3-1|TRBJ2-5
ASSQDFNLGFETQY
>NA|TRBV5-1|TRBJ1-2
ASTQTGRDYGYT
>NA|TRBV7-9|TRBJ1-1
ASSAPSTGRNTEAF
>NA|TRBV20-1|TRBJ2-1
SARDSLVNNEQF
>NA|TRBV7-2|TRBJ2-7
ASSSGGASSYEQY
>NA|TRBV5-1|TRBJ2-5
ASKLAGQETQY
>NA|TRBV5-1|TRBJ2-7
ASSLAGAGEIFEQY
>NA|TRBV10-3|TRBJ1-5
AISAEGNQPQH
>many|TRBV6-2/TRBV6-3|TRBJ1-5
ASRTGTQPQH
>NA|TRBV21-1|TRBJ2-2
ASSKACRPAGTGELF
>NA|TRBV6-5|TRBJ1-4
ASSPTPGKLF
>few|TRBV12-3/TRBV12-4|TRBJ1-5
ASSFSGGLGNQPQH
>few|TRBV7-6|TRBJ1-1
ASSSGLRAINTEAF
>few|TRBV5-4|TRBJ2-1
ASSLVGDRAYNEQF
>few|TRBV5-8|TRBJ2-1
ASSLGGLNNEQF
>many|TRBV5-1|TRBJ2-2
ASSLGESGELF
>NA|TRBV3-1|TRBJ2-6
ASRGGPAGANVLT
>few|TRBV12-3/TRBV12-4|TRBJ1-1
ASSSGTENTEAF
>NA|TRBV29-1|TRBJ1-1
SVPSGTEAF
>many|TRBV15|TRBJ2-7
ATSTTGGYEQY
>few|TRBV6-6|TRBJ2-3
ASTDPPDTQY
>NA|TRBV6-6|TRBJ1-5
ASALYNQPQH
>few|TRBV25-1|TRBJ2-7
ASRNLFPGTGPYEQY
>few|TRBV20-1|TRBJ1-1
SAREIEGRSQAF
>many|TRBV7-8|TRBJ1-2
ASSSLKSTGQGVGYT
>NA|TRBV27|TRBJ1-2
ARSSRGAHGYT
>many|TRBV7-6|TRBJ1-2
ASSLGAGVSYGYT
>few|TRBV9|TRBJ1-2
ASSAAAGGYT
>many|TRBV5-1|TRBJ2-5
ASREEETQY
>many|TRBV28|TRBJ1-2
ASSFSGRWSYGYT
>NA|TRBV19|TRBJ1-2
ASSPLDRGDGYT
>many|TRBV10-3|TRBJ2-1
AISGGTSDWNEQF
>NA|TRBV29-1|TRBJ2-1
SATRTAYNEQF
>NA|TRBV5-1|TRBJ2-7
ASSLESDRVVEQY
>NA|TRBV6-6|TRBJ1-2
ASRPYLNYGYT
>few|TRBV6-5|TRBJ2-3
ASSRQPGQGGTDTQY
>NA|TRBV6-5|TRBJ2-7
ASSQGWAGNYEQY
>few|TRBV5-1|TRBJ2-5
ASSLVSRGEETQY
>NA|TRBV7-9|TRBJ2-2
ASSRAVLNTGELF
>NA|TRBV27|TRBJ2-1
ASTLGRGGLEF
>few|TRBV5-1|TRBJ2-5
ASSLDRGDRVETQY
>NA|TRBV21-1|TRBJ2-7
ASSKGGDRS
>NA|TRBV6-2/TRBV6-3|TRBJ2-4
ASSYPSENIQY